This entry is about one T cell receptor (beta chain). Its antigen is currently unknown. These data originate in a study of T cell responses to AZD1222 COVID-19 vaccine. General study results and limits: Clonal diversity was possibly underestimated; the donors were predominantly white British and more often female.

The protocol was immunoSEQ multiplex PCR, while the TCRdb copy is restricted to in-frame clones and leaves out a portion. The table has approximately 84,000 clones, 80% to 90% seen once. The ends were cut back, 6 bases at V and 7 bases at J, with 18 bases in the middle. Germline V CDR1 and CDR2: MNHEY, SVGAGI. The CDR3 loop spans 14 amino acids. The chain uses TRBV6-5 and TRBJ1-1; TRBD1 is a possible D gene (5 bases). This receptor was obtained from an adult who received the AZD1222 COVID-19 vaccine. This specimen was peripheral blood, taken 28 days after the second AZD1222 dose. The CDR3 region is CASRESGSGIEAFF. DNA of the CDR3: TGTGCCAGCAGAGAGTCAGGGAGTGGTATTGAAGCTTTCTTT.